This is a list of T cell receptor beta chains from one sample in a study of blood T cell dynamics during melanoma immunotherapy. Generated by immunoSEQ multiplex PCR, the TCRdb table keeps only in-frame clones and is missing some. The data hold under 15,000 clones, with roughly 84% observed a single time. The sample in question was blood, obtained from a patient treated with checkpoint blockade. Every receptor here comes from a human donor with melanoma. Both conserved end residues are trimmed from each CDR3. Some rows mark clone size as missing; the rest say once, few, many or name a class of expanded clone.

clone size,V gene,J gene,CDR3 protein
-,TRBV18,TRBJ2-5,ASSPTGSGETQY
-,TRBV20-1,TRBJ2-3,SAETPDTQY
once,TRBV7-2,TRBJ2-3,ASSLGGAGTDTQY
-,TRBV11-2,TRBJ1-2,ASSHAKGQGYGYT
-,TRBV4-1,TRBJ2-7,ASSLGGTKPYEQY
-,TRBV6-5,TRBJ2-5,ASSRIRGETQY
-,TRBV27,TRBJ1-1,ASRALGGTEAF
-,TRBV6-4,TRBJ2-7,ASSPMGGPYEQY
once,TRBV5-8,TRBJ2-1,ASSLSGTGFNEQF
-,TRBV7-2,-,ASSRRATGHDEQY
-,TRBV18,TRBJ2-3,ASSRDREFDTQY
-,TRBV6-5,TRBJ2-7,ASSSRRLRIYEQY
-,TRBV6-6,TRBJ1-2,ASSYEHTGSYGYT
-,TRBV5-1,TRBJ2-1,ASSLTGNSYNEQF
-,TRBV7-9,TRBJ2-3,ASSFRDLGSTDTQY
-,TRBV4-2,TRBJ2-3,ASSQEAGGPDTQY
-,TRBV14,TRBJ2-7,ASSQDELAGLYEQY
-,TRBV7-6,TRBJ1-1,ASSLGENTEAF
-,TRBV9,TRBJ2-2,ASSGTGELF
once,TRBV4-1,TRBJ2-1,ASSQVGTYNEQF
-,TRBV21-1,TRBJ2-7,ASSSSYEQY
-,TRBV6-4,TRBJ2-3,ASSVSPSSTDTQY
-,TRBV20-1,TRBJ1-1,SASGREAF
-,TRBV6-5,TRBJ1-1,ASSYSTRMNTEAF
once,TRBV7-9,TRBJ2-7,ASSPKPRGAGEQY
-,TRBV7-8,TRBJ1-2,ASSRPAKEGYT
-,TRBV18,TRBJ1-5,ASSSMGGARDNQPQH
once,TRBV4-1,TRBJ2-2,ASSRKGISQGVNGELF
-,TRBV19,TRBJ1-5,ASSSTSYSNQPQH
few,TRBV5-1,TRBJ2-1,ASSSIGAGNNEQF
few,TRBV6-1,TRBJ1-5,ASSEAWGAQPQH
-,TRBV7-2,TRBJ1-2,ASSLSPAEYYGYT
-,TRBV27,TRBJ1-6,ASGQAFSPLH
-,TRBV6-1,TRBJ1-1,ASSSRQGGVTEAF
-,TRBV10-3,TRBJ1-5,AIGQTRGNSNQPQH
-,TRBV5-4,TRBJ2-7,ASSLDSAYEQY
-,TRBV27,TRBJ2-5,ASSSKRGQETQY
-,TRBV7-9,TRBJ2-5,ASSLGGDGNQY
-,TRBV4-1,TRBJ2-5,ASSSPGLAGGPESETQY
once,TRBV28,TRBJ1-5,ASRTLKKGPQH
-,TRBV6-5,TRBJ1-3,ASSRGRSSGNTIY
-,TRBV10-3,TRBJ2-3,AISSAGGSTDTQY
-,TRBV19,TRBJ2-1,ASSNLAASYNEQF
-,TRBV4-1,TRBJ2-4,ASSRDTGGRGWAAKNIQY
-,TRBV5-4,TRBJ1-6,ASSLDGNSPLH
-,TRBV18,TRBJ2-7,ASSLPGQAAEQY
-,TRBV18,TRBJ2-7,ASSPTAETYEQY